This T cell receptor (beta chain) was recovered during a study of CD8 T cells in Susac syndrome. Reverse transcription used roughly 0.5 to 1 ug RNA and random hexamers. The authors amplified TCR beta CDR3 across 54 Vbeta and 13 Jbeta using immunoSEQ multiplex PCR. TCRdb re-called the immunoSEQ multiplex PCR reads with MiXCR, one entry per CDR3 protein. This sample has some 120,000 distinct CDR3 sequences, with just under 95% found just once. The CDR3 runs to 16 residues. V lost 1 base and J lost 3; bases outside the gene matches: 6. CDR1 is SEHNR, CDR2 FQNEAQ, per germline (reference sequence). The authors sequenced TCR beta from blood CD8+ and CD4+ T cells. The study used healthy donors as controls matched for age and sex. TEMRA cells were FACS-enriched, unlike CD8+ and CD4+ T cells, which were negatively isolated.

The material sequenced was CD4+ T cells from PBMCs. The clonotype originates from a human donor in good health. The V and J genes are TRBV7-9 and TRBJ1-2; 9 bases fit TRBD1. CDR3 loop: CASSLEKGQGDYGYTF. The CDR3 nucleotides read TGTGCCAGCAGCTTAGAGAAGGGACAGGGCGACTATGGCTACACCTTC. The full variable domain, completed using reference TRBV7-9 and TRBJ1-2, is DTGVSQNPRHKITKRGQNVTFRCDPISEHNRLYWYRQTLGQGPEFLTYFQNEAQLEKSRLLSDRFSAERPKGSFSTLEIQRTEQGDSAMYLCASSLEKGQGDYGYTFGSGTRLTVV.